The clone carrying this TCR beta chain was counted between two and nine times. No antigen is known for it. The length of the CDR3 is 9 residues. Per germline, CDR1 KGHSH and CDR2 LQKENI. The V gene lost 11 bases and the J gene lost 14 bases, with 12 bases spanning the gap. Semi-nested PCR with Nested Universal Primer A followed constant-region reverse priming of full-length variable regions. Using its own MiXCR run on the 5' RACE reads, TCRdb lists one record per CDR3 protein. Of about 57,000 distinct CDR3 sequences listed, around 28% are singletons. The memory fraction was CD4+CD45RO+CD25- cells. Notes on the study in general: Tumor Tregs overlapped most with tumor, then blood, naive CD4+ cells. Tumor memory CD4+ T cell TCR gene usage was found to cluster with blood and lymph node memory CD4+ cells and with lymph node naive CD4+ cells.

The specimen sequenced was tumor-infiltrating memory CD4+ T cells sorted from the breast tumor. The subset here: memory CD4+ T cells, CD4+CD45RO+CD25-. This TCR came from a female donor with breast cancer. The chain has TRBV18 and TRBJ1-4, with D maybe TRBD1 (5 bases). The CDR3 loop reads CAPGTALFF. CDR3 coding DNA: TGTGCCCCAGGGACGGCCCTGTTTTTT.